This T cell receptor (beta chain) was identified in a study of shared clonotypes between healthy human individuals. The germline CDR1 and CDR2 sequences are LGHNA and YNFKEQ. This CDR3 region has 12 residues. Remarks on this clone: This may come from a read error, since a much larger clone is one base off. Other DNA sequences in this sample translate to the same CDR3.

It was at deep level that the assay was run. An even split of each subset's genomic DNA across several immunoSEQ plates was performed. Authors' data handling: Owing to the provision of junction-only sequences devoid of quality scores by immunoSEQ, filtering differed. Profiling relied on immunoSEQ multiplex PCR, and the TCRdb table lists in-frame clones only, not all of them. V, J and clone size are those of that table, while D and trimming were read from the DNA. The table records approximately 500,000 clones, about 84% of them present only once. This chain uses TRBV4-2 with TRBJ2-1; no definite D call. The source of this sequence is a woman aged 40 to 50 in good health. Some clones in this sample may be carry-over from other donors' samples. Sequencing input: PBMCs. This CDR3 is CASSQDLGQQFF. In nucleotides, the CDR3 is TGTGCCAGTAGCCAAGATCTCGGCCAACAGTTCTTC.